The present entry profiles one T cell receptor beta chain with its context. Antigen: not known. The data belong to a study of cytomegalovirus exposure and HLA in healthy donors. Study findings and constraints: For most TCR sequences rarity was the rule, although some public TCRs occurred in many donors. In a later analysis, HLA-C alleles had the fewest associated TCRs, DRB1 alleles the most. Donor immune exposure was known only as CMV serostatus. Cytomegalovirus-associated TCR beta chains were listed, numbering 150 to 200.

There are 20 residues in the CDR3. V shed 6 bases, J shed 5 bases, and the junction held 24 bases outside the gene matches. Per the germline V gene, CDR1 is WNHNN and CDR2 is SYGVQD (reference sequence). PCR primers comprised 60 Vbeta and 13 Jbeta primers. Here immunoSEQ multiplex PCR was the method, and the copy in TCRdb shows in-frame clones only, minus some. The table lists 100,000 or so clones, 83% of them singletons, with 5% to 6.5% in the top ten. This sequence was found in a man aged 18 to 29 in good health and CMV-seronegative. V usage is TRBV10-1 and J usage is TRBJ1-1; 10 bases match TRBD1. The sequenced material came from PBMCs. The CDR3 region has the DNA TGCGCCAGCAGCCCGGGACAGGGGAATCATAATACAATCAGGGTGACTGAAGCTTTCTTT. Protein sequence: CASSPGQGNHNTIRVTEAFF.